The present T cell receptor beta chain was sequenced within a study of blood T cells in healthy people across ages. The CDR3 length is 16 residues. Germline V CDR1 and CDR2: SGDLS, YYNGEE. V was pared by 3 bases and J by 3 bases, with 15 bases between. Overall study findings and caveats: Since the PBMCs were unsorted, naive and antigen-experienced cells could not be conclusively compared. Roughly linearly, TCR beta diversity per million T cells fell as age increased.

A second roughly 6 to 11 cycle PCR used barcoded and J-beta primers. Each CDR3 protein is one row after TCRdb ran MiXCR on the 5' RACE reads. The data show over 1,500,000 distinct CDR3 sequences, about two fifths seen once. A note on this clonotype: Its antigen is currently unknown.

This TCR was recovered from a human donor in good health. Sample: blood. The chain links TRBV9 to TRBJ2-2; tentatively, D is TRBD1 or TRBD2 (5 bases each). The CDR3 loop reads CASSGHQGTYTGELFF. Here the CDR3 DNA reads TGTGCCAGCAGCGGACATCAAGGGACCTACACCGGGGAGCTGTTTTTT.